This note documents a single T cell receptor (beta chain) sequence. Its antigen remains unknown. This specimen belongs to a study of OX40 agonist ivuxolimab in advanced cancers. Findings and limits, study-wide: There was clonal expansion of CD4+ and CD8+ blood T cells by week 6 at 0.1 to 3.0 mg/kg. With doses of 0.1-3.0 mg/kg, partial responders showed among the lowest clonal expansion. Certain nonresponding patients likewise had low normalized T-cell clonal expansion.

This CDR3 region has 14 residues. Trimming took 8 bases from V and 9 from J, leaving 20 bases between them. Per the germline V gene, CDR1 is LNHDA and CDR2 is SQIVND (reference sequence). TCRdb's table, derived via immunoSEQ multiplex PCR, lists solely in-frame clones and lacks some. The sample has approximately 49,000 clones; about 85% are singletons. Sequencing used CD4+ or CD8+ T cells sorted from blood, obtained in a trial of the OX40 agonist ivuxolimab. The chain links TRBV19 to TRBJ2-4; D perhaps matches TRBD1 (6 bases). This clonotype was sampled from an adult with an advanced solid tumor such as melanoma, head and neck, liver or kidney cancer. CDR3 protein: CASSQQGSSGIQYF. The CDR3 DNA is TGTGCCAGTTCTCAGCAGGGGTCGTCGGGCATTCAGTACTTC.